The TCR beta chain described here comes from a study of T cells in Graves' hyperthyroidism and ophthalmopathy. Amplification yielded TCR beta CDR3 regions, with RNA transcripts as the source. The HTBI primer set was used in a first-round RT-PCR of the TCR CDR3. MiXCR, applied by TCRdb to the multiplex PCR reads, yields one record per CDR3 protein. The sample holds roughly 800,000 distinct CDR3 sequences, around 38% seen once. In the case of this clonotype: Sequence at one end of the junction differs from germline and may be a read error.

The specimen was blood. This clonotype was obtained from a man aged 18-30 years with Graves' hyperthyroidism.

The CDR3 DNA reads as TGTGCCAGCAGTTCTAGCAGTAGTGAGACCCAGTACTTC. This sequence encodes CASSSSSSETQYF. The V call is TRBV10-3, the J call TRBJ2-5; possibly TRBD2 for D (5 bases). Germline V lookup: CDR1 ENHRY, CDR2 SYGVKD. The CDR3 is made up of 13 amino acids.